This TCR beta chain was found in a study of T cells in Graves' hyperthyroidism and ophthalmopathy. This CDR3 contains 11 residues. CDR1 and CDR2 from the germline V gene are SQVTM and ANQGSEA. V was cut by 1 base and J by 6 bases, with 6 bases left in between. The source material, RNA transcripts, was used to amplify TCR beta CDR3 regions. When the TCR CDR3 underwent first-round RT-PCR, the HTBI primer set was used. TCRdb passed the multiplex PCR reads through MiXCR, listing each CDR3 protein once. The sample contains approximately 350,000 distinct CDR3 sequences, around 15% of which appear only once.

The chain links TRBV29-1 to TRBJ1-2; D not certain. The sequence came from a woman aged 60-70 years with Graves' ophthalmopathy. The sequenced sample was blood. Written as DNA, the CDR3 is TGCAGCGTTGAAGGAAATGATGGCTACACCTTC. This encodes CSVEGNDGYTF.